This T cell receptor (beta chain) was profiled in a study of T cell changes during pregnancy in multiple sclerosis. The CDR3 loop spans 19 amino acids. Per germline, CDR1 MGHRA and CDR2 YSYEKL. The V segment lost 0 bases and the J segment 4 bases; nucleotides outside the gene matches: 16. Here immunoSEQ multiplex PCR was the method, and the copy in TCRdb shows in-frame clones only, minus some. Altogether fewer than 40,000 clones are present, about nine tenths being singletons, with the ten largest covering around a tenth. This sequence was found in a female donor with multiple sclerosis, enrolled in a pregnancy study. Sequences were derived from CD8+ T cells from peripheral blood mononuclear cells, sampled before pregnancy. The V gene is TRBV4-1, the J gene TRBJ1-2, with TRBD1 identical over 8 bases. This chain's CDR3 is CASSQEGAAGGWGGYGYTF. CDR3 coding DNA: TGCGCCAGCAGCCAAGAAGGTGCGGCAGGGGGCTGGGGCGGCTATGGCTACACCTTC.